This T cell receptor (beta chain) was identified in a study of shared clonotypes between healthy human individuals. This clone was detected once. The naive CD8 subset, CD45RO-negative cells positively selected for CCR7, excluded terminally differentiated effector memory CD45RA+ cells. The CDR3 is made up of 14 amino acids. The V and J ends lost 9 bases and 8 bases, in that order; junction bases with no gene match: 9. The germline V gene encodes CDR1 SGDLS and CDR2 YYNGEE. Sequencing used immunoSEQ multiplex PCR; TCRdb keeps in-frame clones, though not all of them. Here the sample spans about 700,000 clones, about 91% being singletons.

Source material: naive CD8+ T cells sorted from blood. The TCR was taken from a young man in good health. V and J are TRBV9 and TRBJ2-1, with 12 bases fitting TRBD1. The CDR3 bases are TGTGCCACCGGGGACAGGGGGCTGTTAGATGAGCAGTTCTTC. Its translation is CATGDRGLLDEQFF.